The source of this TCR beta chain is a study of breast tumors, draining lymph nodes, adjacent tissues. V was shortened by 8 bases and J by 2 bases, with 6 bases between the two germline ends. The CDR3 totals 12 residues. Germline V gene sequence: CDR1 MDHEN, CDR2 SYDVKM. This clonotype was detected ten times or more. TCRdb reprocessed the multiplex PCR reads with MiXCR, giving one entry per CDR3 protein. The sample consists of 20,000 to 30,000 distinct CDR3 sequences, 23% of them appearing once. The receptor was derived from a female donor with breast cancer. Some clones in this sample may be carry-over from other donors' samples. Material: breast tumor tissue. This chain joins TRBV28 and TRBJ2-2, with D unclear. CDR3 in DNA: TGTGCCAGCTACGGCAACACCGGGGAGCTGTTTTTT. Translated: CASYGNTGELFF.